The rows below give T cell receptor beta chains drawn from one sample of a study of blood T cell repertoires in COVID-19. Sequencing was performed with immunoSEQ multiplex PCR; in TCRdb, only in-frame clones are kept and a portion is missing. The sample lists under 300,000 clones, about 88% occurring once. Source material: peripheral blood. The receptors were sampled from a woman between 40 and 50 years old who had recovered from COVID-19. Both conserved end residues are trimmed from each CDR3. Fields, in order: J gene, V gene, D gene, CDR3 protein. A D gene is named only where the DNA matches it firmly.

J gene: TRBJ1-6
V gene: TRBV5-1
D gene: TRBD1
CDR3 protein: ASSLALPGTDNSPLH

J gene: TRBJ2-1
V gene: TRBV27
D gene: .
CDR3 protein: ASSLGGGHFYNEQF

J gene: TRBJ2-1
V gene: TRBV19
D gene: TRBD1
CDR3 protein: ASSITGGAYNEQF

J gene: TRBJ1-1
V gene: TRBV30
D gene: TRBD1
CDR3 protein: AWRRGLMNTEAF

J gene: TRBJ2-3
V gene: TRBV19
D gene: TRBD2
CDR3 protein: ASRGLAESTDTQY

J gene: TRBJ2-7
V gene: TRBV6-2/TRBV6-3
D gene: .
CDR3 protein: ASSYSSTYEQY

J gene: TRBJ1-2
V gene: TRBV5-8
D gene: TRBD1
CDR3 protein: ASSLRGGWDGYT

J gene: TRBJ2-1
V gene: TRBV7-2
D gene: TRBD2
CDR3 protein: ASSVTSGSYNEQF

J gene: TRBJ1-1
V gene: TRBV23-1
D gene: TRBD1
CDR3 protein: ASSPLHTGGNTEAF

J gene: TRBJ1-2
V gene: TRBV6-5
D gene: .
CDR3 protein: ASSYLSGGYT

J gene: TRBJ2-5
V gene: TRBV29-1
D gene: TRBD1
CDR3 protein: SVRGGVGETQY

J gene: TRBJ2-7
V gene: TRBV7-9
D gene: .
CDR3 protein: ASRSGGYEQY

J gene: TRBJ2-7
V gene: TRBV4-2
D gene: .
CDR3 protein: ASSQAEGVSYEQY

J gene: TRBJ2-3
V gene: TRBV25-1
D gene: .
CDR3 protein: ASSALLDTQY

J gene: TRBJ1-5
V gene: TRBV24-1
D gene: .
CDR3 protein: ATSGLTDQPQH

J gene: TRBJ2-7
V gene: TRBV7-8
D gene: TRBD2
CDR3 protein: ASSLGWGGYEQY

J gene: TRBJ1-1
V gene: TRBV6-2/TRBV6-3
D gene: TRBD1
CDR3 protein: ASSTRDRVTEAF

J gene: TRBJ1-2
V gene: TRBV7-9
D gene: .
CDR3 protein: ASSQDRANYGYT

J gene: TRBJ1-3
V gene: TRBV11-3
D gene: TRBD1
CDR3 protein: ASSSTRDSSGNTIY

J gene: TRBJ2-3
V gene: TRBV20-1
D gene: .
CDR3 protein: SARSQDTQY

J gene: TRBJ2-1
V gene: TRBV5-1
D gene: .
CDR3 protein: ASSYGAGAVYNEQF

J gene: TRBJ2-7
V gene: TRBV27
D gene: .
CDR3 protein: ASGETGYDEQY

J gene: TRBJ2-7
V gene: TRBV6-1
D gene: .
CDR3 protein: ASSEHSSYEQY

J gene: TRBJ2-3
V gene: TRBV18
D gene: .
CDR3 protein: ASSSTAADTQY

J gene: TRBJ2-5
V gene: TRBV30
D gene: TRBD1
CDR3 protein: AWSWTGGVETQY

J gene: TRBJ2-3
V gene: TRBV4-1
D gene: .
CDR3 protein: ASSQTPLAGHVGTDTQY

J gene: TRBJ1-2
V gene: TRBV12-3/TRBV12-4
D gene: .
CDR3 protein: ASSPQGYYGYT

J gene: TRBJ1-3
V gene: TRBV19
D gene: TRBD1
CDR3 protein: ASRTGHSGNTIY

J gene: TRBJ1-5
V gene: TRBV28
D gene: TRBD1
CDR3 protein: ASSKGGGNQPQH

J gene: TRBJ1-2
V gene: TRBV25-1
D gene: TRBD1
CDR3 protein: ASSGGGQGRGSYGYT

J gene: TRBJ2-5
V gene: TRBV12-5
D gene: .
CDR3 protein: ASGLGVVSPGEETQY

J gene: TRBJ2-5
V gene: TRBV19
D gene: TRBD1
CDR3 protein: ASSDFFTGGSETQY

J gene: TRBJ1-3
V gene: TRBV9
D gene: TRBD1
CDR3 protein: ASSATGMTGNTIY

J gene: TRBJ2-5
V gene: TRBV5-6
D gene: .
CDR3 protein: ASSLRGGLGETQY

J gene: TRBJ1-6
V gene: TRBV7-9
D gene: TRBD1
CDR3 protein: ASSTDRVGNSPLH

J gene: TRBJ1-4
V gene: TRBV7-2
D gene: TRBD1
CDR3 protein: ASSQGDRVNEKLF

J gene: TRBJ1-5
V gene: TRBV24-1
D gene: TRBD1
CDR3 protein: ATSEAGGARPQH

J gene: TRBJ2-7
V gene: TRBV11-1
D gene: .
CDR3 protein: AGSLDRDQQY

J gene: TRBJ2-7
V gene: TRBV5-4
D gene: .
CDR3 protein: ASSPDLRAEGQY

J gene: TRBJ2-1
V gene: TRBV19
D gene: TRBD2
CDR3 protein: ASREGSRRPGGEQF

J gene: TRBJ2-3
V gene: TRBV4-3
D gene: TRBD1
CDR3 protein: ASSQARTGSYLGGDTQY

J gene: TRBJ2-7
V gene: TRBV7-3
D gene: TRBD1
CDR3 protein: ASSPTKDRASYEQY

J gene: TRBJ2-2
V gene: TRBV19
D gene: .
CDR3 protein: ASRARGNTGELF

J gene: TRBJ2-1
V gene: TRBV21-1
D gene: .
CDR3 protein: ASRHDRVMYNEQF

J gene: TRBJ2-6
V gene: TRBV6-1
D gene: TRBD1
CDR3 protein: ASSGRDRGGSLGANVLT

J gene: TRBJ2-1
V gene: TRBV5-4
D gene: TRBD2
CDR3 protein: ASSLSLAGPREQF

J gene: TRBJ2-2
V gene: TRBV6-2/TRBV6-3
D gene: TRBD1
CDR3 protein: ASSYPTGVGDTGELF

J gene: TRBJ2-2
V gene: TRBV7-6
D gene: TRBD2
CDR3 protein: ASSLGLAGTGELF

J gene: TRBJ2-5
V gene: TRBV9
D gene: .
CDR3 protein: ASSAEVMATQY

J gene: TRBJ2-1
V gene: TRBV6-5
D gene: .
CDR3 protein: ASKSSSYNEQF

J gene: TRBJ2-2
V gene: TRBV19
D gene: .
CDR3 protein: ASGRRAAGGSGELF

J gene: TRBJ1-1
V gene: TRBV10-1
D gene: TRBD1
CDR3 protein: ASARTGWCTEAF

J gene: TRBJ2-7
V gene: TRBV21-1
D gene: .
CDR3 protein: ASSKGPFSYEQY

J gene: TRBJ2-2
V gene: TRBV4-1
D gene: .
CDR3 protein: ASSPFGGELF

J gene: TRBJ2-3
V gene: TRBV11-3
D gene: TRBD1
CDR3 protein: ASSPRTGLSTDTQY